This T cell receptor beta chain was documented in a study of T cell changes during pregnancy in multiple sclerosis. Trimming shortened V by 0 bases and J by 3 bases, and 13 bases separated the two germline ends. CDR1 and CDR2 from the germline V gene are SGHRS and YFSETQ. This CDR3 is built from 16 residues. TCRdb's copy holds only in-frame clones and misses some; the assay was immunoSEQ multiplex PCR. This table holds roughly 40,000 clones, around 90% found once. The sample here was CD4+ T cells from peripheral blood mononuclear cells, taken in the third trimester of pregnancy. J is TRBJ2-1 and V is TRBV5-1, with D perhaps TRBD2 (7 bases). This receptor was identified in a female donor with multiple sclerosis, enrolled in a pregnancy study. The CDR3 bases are TGCGCCAGCAGCTTGGACGGAGGGGGGGTCTACAATGAGCAGTTCTTC. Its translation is CASSLDGGGVYNEQFF.